These T cell receptor beta chains were read from a single sample in a study of blood T cell repertoires in COVID-19. Profiled with immunoSEQ multiplex PCR; TCRdb holds only in-frame clones, not every one. The repertoire has some 80,000 clones, about four fifths of them found once; the top ten carry 9.5% to 15%. The sequenced sample consisted of peripheral blood. These receptors all come from a woman between 35 and 50 years old with active or convalescent COVID-19. CDR3s include the opening cysteine and the closing phenylalanine or tryptophan. Fields, in order: CDR3 length, V gene, J gene, CDR3 protein.

length: 16; V: TRBV4-2; J: TRBJ2-2; CDR3: CASSRTPGLTAGELFF
length: 15; V: TRBV7-2; J: TRBJ1-2; CDR3: CASSSPGGRDGGYTF
length: 16; V: TRBV19; J: TRBJ2-1; CDR3: CASSPQRTTGSNEQFF
length: 17; V: TRBV7-2; J: TRBJ1-2; CDR3: CASSLARQPLANYGYTF
length: 16; V: TRBV5-6; J: TRBJ1-2; CDR3: CASSSLRDRVNNGYTF
length: 19; V: TRBV11-3; J: TRBJ2-1; CDR3: CASSLDGNSGRASYNEQFF
length: 13; V: TRBV11-3; J: TRBJ2-3; CDR3: CASSFPFTDTQYF
length: 15; V: TRBV18; J: TRBJ2-7; CDR3: CASSPPLDSSYEQYF
length: 14; V: TRBV28; J: TRBJ2-7; CDR3: CASSRRDRSYEQYF
length: 13; V: TRBV27; J: TRBJ1-1; CDR3: CASRSQGASEAFF
length: 11; V: TRBV20-1; J: TRBJ2-7; CDR3: CSASVYYEQYF
length: 15; V: TRBV6-4; J: TRBJ1-2; CDR3: CASSQGTGGAFGYTF
length: 18; V: TRBV19; J: TRBJ2-7; CDR3: CASSIDPPTSGRYYEQYF
length: 16; V: TRBV28; J: TRBJ2-1; CDR3: CASSLELAGVVYEQFF
length: 17; V: TRBV7-2; J: TRBJ2-2; CDR3: CASSLPTGPTVTGELFF
length: 15; V: TRBV10-1; J: TRBJ2-1; CDR3: CASSESGTFNNEQFF
length: 13; V: TRBV6-1; J: TRBJ1-6; CDR3: CASKMGENSPLHF
length: 12; V: TRBV28; J: TRBJ2-7; CDR3: CASSWASYEQYF
length: 13; V: TRBV2; J: TRBJ1-2; CDR3: CASSETGNYGYTF
length: 17; V: TRBV7-8; J: TRBJ1-4; CDR3: CASSLTRSGVFNEKLFF
length: 17; V: TRBV28; J: TRBJ1-3; CDR3: CASSLFAGGFAGNTIYF
length: 17; V: TRBV6-1; J: TRBJ2-3; CDR3: CASSELPTSGMPDTQYF
length: 16; V: TRBV24-1; J: TRBJ2-6; CDR3: CATEGQADSGANVLTF
length: 14; V: TRBV5-6; J: TRBJ2-5; CDR3: CASSLGGKGETQYF
length: 14; V: TRBV5-8; J: TRBJ2-4; CDR3: CASSLRLGPDIQYF
length: 10; V: TRBV28; J: TRBJ1-2; CDR3: CASGAYGYTF
length: 15; V: TRBV7-9; J: TRBJ2-7; CDR3: CASSSSAGGLYEQYF